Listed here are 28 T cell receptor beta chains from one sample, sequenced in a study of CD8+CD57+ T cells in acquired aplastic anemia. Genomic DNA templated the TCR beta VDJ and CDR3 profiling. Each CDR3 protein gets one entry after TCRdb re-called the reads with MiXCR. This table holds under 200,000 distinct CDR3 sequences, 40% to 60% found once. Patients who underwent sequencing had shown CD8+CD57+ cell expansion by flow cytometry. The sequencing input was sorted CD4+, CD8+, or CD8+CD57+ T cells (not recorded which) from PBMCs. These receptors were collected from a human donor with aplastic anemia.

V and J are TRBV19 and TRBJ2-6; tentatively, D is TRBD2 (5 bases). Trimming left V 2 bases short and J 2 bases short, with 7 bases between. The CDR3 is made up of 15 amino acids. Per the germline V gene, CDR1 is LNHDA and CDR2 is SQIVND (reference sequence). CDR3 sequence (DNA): TGTGCCAGTAGTATAAAGGGAGCTGGGGCCAACGTCCTGACTTTC. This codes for CASSIKGAGANVLTF.

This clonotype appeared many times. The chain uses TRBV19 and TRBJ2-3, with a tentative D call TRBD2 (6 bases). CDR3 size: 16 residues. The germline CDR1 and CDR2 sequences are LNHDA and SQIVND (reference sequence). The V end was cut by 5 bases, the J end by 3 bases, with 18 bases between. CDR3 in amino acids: CASSAWGVPETDTQYF. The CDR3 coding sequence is TGTGCCAGTAGTGCTTGGGGGGTACCTGAGACAGATACGCAGTATTTT.

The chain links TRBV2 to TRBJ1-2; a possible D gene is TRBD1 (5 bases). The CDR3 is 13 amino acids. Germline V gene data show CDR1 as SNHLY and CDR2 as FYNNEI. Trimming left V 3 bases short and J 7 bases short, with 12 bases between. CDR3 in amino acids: CASSEGERSGYTF. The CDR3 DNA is TGTGCCAGCAGTGAGGGGGAAAGGAGTGGCTACACCTTC.

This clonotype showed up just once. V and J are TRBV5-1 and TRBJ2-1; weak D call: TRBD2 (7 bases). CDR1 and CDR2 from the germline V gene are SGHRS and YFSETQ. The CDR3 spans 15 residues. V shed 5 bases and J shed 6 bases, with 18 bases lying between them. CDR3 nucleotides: TGCGCCAGCAGGCGGGGGCCAGGTGGAAGCAATGAGCAGTTCTTC. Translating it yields CASRRGPGGSNEQFF. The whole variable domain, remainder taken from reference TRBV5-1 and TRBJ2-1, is KAGVTQTPRYLIKTRGQQVTLSCSPISGHRSVSWYQQTPGQGLQFLFEYFSETQRNKGNFPGRFSGRQFSNSRSEMNVSTLELGDSALYLCASRRGPGGSNEQFFGPGTRLTVL.

CDR3 amino acids: CASSSGQGAVPLHF. The CDR3 DNA reads TGTGCCAGCAGCTCAGGACAGGGGGCCGTACCCCTCCACTTT. The rearrangement joins TRBV5-4 to TRBJ1-6, with 11 bases fitting TRBD1. The CDR3 runs 14 residues. Germline trimming cut 3 bases from V and 12 bases from J; bases unmatched to any gene: 5. Germline values: CDR1 SGHNT, CDR2 YYREEE (reference sequence).

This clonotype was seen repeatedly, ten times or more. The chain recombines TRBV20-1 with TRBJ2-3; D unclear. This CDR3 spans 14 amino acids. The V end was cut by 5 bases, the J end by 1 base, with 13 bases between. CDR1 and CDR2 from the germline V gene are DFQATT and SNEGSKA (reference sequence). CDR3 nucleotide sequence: TGCAGTGCTGACGCGCCCAAAGGCACAGATACGCAGTATTTT. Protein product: CSADAPKGTDTQYF.

The CDR3 nucleotides read TGTGCCACCAGTGATTCCTCGACTAGCGGGAACACAGATACGCAGTATTTT. This codes for CATSDSSTSGNTDTQYF. The chain joins TRBV24-1 to TRBJ2-3, with 11 positions matching TRBD2. The CDR3 has 17 amino acids. Germline CDR1 is KGHDR and CDR2 is SFDVKD. The V and J ends lost 2 bases and 2 bases, in that order; junction bases with no gene match: 5.

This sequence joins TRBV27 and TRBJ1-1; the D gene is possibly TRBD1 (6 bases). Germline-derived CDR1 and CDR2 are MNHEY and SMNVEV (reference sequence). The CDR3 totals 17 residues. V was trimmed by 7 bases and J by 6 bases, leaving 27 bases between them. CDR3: CASTLHWTGQPEAEAFF. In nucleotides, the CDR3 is TGTGCCAGCACACTCCATTGGACGGGACAACCGGAAGCTGAAGCTTTCTTT.

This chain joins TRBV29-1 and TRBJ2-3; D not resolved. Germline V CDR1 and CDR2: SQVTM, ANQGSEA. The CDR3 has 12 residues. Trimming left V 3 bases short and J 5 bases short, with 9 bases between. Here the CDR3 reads CSVDLPGDTQYF. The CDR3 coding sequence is TGCAGCGTTGATCTCCCAGGAGATACGCAGTATTTT.

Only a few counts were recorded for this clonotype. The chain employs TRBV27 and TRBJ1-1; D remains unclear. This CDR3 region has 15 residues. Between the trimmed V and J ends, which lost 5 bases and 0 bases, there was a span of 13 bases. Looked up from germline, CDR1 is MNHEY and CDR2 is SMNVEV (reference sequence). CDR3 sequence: CASSTLPAMNTEAFF. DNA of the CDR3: TGTGCCAGCAGTACCTTGCCGGCTATGAACACTGAAGCTTTCTTT.

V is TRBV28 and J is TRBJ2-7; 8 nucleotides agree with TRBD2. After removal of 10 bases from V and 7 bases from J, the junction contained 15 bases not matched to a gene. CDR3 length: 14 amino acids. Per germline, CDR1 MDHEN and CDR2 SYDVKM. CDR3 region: CAIRPLAGFEEQYF. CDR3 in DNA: TGTGCCATCCGGCCCCTAGCGGGCTTCGAGGAGCAGTACTTC.

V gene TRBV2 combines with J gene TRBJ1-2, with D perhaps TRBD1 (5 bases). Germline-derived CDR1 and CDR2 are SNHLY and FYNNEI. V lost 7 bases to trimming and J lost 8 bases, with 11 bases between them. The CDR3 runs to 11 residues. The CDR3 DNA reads TGTGCCAGCACGGGGCTTCGAGGCTACACCTTC. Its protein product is CASTGLRGYTF.

The CDR3 DNA reads TGCAGTGCGATAGACGAGAGGACTGAAGCTTTCTTT. Its translation is CSAIDERTEAFF. The chain has TRBV20-1 and TRBJ1-1; D uncertain. The germline V gene has CDR1 DFQATT and CDR2 SNEGSKA (reference sequence). V gave up 6 bases and J gave up 5 bases, with 13 bases separating them. The CDR3 extends over 12 amino acids.

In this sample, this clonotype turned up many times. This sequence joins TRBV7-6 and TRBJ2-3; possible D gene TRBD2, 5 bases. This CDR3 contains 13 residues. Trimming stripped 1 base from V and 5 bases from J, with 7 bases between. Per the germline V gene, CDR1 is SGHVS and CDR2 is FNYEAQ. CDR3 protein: CASSLGGLDTQYF. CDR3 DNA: TGTGCCAGCAGCTTAGGAGGGTTAGATACGCAGTATTTT.

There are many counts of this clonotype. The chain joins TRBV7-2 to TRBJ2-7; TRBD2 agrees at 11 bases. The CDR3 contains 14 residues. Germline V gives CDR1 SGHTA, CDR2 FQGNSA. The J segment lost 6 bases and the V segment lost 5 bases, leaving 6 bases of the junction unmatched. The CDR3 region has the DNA TGTGCCAGCAGCAAACTAGCGGGAGTCTCCGAGCAGTACTTC. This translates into CASSKLAGVSEQYF.

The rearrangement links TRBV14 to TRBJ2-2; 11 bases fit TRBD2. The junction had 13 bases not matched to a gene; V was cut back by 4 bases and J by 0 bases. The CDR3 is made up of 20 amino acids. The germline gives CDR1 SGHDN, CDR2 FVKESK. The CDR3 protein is CASSLHTGTSGTSNTGELFF. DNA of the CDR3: TGTGCCAGCAGCCTCCATACCGGGACTAGCGGAACCTCGAACACCGGGGAGCTGTTTTTT.

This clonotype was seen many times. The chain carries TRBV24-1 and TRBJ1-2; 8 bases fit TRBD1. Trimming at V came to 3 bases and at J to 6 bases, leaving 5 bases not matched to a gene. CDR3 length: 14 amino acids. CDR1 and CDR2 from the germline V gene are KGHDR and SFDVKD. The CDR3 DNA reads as TGTGCCACCAGTGATCCGGACAGGGTCGATGGCTACACCTTC. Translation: CATSDPDRVDGYTF.

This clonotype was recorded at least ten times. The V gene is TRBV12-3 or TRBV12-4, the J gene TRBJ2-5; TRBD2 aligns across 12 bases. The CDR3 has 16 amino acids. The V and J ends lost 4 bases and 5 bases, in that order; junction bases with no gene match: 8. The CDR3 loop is CASSSPTSGRGETQYF. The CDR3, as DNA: TGTGCCAGCAGTTCACCGACTAGCGGGAGAGGCGAGACCCAGTACTTC.

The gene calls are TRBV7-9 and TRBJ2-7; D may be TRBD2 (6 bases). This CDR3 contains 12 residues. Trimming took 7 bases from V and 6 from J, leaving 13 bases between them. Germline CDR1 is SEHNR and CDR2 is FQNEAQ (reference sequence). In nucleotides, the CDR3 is TGTGCCAGCAACGCTCGGAGGGGCGAGCAGTACTTC. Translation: CASNARRGEQYF.

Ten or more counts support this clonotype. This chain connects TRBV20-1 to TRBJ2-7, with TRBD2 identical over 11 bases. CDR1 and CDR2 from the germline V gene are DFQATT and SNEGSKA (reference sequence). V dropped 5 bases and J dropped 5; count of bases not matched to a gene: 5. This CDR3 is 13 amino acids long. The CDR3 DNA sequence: TGCAGTGCTTCACTAGCGGGAGAAGACGAGCAGTACTTC. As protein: CSASLAGEDEQYF.

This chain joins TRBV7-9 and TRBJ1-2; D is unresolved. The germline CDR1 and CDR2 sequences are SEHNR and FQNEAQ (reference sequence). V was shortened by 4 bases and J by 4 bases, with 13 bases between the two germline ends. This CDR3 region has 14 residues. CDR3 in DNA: TGTGCCAGCAGCTCTACGCCAAAGGCCTATGGCTACACCTTC. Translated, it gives CASSSTPKAYGYTF.

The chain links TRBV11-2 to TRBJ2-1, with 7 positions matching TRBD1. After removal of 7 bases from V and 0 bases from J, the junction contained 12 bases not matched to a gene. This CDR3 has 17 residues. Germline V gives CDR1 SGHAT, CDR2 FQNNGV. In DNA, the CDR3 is TGTGCCAGCATATTACGGACCGGGACAGTCTCCTACAATGAGCAGTTCTTC. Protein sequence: CASILRTGTVSYNEQFF.

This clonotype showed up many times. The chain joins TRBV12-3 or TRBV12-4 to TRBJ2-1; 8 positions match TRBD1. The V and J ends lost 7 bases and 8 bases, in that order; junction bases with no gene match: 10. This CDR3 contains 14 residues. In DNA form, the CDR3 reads TGTGCCAGCACTCGGACAGGGATAGGTGATGAGCAGTTCTTC. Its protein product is CASTRTGIGDEQFF.

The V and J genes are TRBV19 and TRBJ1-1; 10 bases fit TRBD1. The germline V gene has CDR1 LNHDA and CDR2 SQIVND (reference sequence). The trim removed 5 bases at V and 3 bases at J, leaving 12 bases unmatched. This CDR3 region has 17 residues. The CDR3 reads CASSARTGGAIDTEAFF. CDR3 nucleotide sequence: TGTGCCAGTAGTGCCAGGACAGGGGGGGCAATCGACACTGAAGCTTTCTTT. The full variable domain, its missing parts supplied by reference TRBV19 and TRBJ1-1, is DGGITQSPKYLFRKEGQNVTLSCEQNLNHDAMYWYRQDPGQGLRLIYYSQIVNDFQKGDIAEGYSVSREKKESFPLTVTSAQKNPTAFYLCASSARTGGAIDTEAFFGQGTRLTVV.

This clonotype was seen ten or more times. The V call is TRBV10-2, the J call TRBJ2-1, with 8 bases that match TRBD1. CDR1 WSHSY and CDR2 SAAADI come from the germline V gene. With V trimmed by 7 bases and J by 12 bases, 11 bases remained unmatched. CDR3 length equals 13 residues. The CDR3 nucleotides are TGCGCCAGCACGAGGACAGGGAGGTTAGGGCAGTTCTTC. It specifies CASTRTGRLGQFF.

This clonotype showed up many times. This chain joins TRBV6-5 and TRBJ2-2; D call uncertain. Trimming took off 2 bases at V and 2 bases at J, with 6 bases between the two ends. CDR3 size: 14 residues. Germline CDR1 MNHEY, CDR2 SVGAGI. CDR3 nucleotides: TGTGCCAGCAGTTACGGGGATAACACCGGGGAGCTGTTTTTT. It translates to CASSYGDNTGELFF.

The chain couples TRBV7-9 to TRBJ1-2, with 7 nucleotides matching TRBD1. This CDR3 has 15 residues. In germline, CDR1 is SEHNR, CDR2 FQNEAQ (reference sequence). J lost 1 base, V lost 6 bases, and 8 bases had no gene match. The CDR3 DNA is TGTGCCAGCAGTCCACAGGGGCCACTTAACTATGGCTACACCTTC. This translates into CASSPQGPLNYGYTF.

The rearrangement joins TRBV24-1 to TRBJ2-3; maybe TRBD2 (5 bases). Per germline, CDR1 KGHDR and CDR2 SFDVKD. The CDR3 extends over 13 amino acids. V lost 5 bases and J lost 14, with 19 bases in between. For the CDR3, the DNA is TGTGCCACCAGTGTCTCAGAGGGTGGAAAGCGGTATTTT. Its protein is CATSVSEGGKRYF.